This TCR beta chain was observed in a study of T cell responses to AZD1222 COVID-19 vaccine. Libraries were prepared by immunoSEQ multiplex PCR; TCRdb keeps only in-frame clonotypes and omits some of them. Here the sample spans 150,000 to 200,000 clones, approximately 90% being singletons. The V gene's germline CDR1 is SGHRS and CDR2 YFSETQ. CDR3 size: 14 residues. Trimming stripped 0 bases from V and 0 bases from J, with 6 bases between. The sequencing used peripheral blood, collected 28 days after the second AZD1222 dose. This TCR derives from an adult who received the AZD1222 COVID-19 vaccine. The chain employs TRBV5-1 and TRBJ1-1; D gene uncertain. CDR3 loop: CASSLDGMNTEAFF. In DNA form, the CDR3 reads TGCGCCAGCAGCTTGGATGGCATGAACACTGAAGCTTTCTTT.